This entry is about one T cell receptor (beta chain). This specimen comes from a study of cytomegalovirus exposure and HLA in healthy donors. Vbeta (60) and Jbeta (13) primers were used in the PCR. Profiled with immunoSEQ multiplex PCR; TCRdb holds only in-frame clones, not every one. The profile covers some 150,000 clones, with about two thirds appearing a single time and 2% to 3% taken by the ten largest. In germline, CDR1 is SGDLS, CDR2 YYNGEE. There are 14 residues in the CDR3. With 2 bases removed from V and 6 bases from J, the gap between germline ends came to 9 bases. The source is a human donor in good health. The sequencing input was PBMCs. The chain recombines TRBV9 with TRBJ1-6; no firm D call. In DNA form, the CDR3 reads TGTGCCAGCAGCGTGGGAGGAACTAATTCACCCCTCCACTTT. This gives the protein CASSVGGTNSPLHF. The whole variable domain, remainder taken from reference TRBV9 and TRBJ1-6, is DSGVTQTPKHLITATGQRVTLRCSPRSGDLSVYWYQQSLDQGLQFLIQYYNGEERAKGNILERFSAQQFPDLHSELNLSSLELGDSALYFCASSVGGTNSPLHFGNGTRLTVT.